This record looks at one T cell receptor (beta chain) sequence and its context. Antigen: not known. Sequencing was performed with immunoSEQ multiplex PCR; in TCRdb, only in-frame clones are kept and a portion is missing. The table includes under 2,000,000 clones, 85% to 95% detected once. Terminally differentiated effector memory CD45RA+ cells were excluded by CCR7 positive selection of CD45RO-negative cells. This sample was taken from a study of shared clonotypes between healthy human individuals. Findings of the study overall: Several donors held about 5% of naive CD4 clonotypes in common.

This CDR3 has 12 residues. The germline V and J ends were trimmed by 6 bases and 7 bases, with 13 bases remaining between them. From germline, CDR1 is WSHSY and CDR2 SAAADI. Material for sequencing was naive CD8+ T cells sorted from blood. This chain joins TRBV10-2 and TRBJ2-7; D possibly corresponds to TRBD2 (5 bases). This clonotype was obtained from a man between 18 and 35 years old in good health. The CDR3 coding sequence is TGCGCCAGCAGGGACCTAGCCTTGGAGCAGTACTTC. Amino acid sequence: CASRDLALEQYF.